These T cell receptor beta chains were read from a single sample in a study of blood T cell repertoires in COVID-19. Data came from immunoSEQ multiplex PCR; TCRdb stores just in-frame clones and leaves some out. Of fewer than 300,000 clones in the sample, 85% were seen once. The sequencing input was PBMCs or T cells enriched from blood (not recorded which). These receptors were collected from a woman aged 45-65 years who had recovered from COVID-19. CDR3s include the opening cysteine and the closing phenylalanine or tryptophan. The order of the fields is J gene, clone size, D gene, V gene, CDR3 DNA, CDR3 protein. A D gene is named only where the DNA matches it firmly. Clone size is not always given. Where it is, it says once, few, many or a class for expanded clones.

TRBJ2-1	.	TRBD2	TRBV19	TGTGCCAGTAGGGAGACTAGCGGGGGGGTGAATGAGCAGTTCTTC	CASRETSGGVNEQFF
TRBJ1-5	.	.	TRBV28	TGTGCCAGCAGGTCAACAGGGTCGCGGCAGCCCCAGCATTTT	CASRSTGSRQPQHF
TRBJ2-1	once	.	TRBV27	TGTGCCAGCAGTTTAGGGCTAGCGACATACAATGAGCAGTTCTTC	CASSLGLATYNEQFF
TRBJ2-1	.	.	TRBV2	TGTGCCAGCAGACAGCGGGCGATGGGGAATGAGCAGTTCTTC	CASRQRAMGNEQFF
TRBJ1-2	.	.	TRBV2	TGTGCCAGCACGCGACAGCTGATAAACTATGGCTACACCTTC	CASTRQLINYGYTF
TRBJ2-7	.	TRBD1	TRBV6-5	TGTGCCAGCAGGGACACAGGGGCCGGCGGGGAGCAGTACTTC	CASRDTGAGGEQYF
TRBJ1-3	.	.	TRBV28	TGTGCCAGCACCCTACGGTTCTCTGGAAACACCATATATTTT	CASTLRFSGNTIYF
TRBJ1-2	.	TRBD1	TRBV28	TGTGCCAGCAGATACAGGGGGGCGGGTTATGGCTACACCTTC	CASRYRGAGYGYTF
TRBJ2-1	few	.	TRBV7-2	TGTGCCAGCAGCTCATACGGGGGTGAGCAGTTCTTC	CASSSYGGEQFF
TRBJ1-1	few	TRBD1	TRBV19	TGTGCCAGTAGTAGGGACAGGGTGTATGTCACTGAAGCTTTCTTT	CASSRDRVYVTEAFF
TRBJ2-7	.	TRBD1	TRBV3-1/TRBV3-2	TGTGCCAGCAGCCAAGGCCAGGGGGCTAGCGAGCAGTACTTC	CASSQGQGASEQYF
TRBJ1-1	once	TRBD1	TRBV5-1	TGCGCCAGCAGCTTGTTAGGACAGGGGAACACTGAAGCTTTCTTT	CASSLLGQGNTEAFF
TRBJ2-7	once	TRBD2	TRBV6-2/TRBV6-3	TGTGCCAGCAGTTACGAAGGGACTAGCGGGAGGAACGACGAGCAGTACTTC	CASSYEGTSGRNDEQYF
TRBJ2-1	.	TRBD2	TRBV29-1	TGCAGCGTTCCAAGACTAGCGGGGGGCACGTACAATGAGCAGTTCTTC	CSVPRLAGGTYNEQFF
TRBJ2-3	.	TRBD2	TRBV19	TGTGCCAGTAGTACTCAAGCGGGAGGGCTAGGAGATACGCAGTATTTT	CASSTQAGGLGDTQYF
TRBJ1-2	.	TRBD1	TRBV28	TGTGCCAGCCCTAACGGGACAGGGTCCCTCGGGAACTATGGCTACACCTTC	CASPNGTGSLGNYGYTF
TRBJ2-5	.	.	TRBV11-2	TGTGCCAGCAGCAACGAAGTTGGGGCCCAGGAGACCCAGTACTTC	CASSNEVGAQETQYF
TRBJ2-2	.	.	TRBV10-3	TGTGCCATCAGTGACCCTACAGGGTTGAAGGCCGGGGAGCTGTTTTTT	CAISDPTGLKAGELFF
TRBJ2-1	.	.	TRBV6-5	TGTGCCAGCAGTTACTCGGGCGGGATAAGAGGCAATGAGCAGTTCTTC	CASSYSGGIRGNEQFF
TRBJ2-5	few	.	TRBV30	TGTGCCTGGAGTGTTATGGACATTCGGGGGGAGACCCAGTACTTC	CAWSVMDIRGETQYF